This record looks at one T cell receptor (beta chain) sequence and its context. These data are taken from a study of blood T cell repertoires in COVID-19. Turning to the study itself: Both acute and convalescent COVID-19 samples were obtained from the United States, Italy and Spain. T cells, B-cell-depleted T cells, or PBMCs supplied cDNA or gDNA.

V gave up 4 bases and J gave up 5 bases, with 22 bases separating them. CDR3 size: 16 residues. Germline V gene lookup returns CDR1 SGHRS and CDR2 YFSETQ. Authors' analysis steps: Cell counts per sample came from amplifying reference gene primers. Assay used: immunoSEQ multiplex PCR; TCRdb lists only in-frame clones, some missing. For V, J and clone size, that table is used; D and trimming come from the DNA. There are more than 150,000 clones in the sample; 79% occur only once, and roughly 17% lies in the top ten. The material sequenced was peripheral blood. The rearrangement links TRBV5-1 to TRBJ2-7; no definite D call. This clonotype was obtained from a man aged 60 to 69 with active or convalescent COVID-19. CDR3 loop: CASSPVLVSSFDEQYF. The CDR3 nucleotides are TGCGCCAGCAGCCCCGTTTTGGTCAGTTCCTTTGACGAGCAGTACTTC.